This T cell receptor beta chain was captured by sequencing in a study of blood T cell repertoires in COVID-19. Trimming removed 0 bases at V and 3 bases at J, with 12 bases between. CDR3 size: 15 residues. Germline-derived CDR1 and CDR2 are LGHNA and YSLEER. Authors' methods: Amplification of reference gene primers was used by the study to estimate nucleated cell counts. The repertoire was sequenced with immunoSEQ multiplex PCR; TCRdb's copy has only in-frame clones and lacks some. V and J calls and clone size follow that table, whereas D and trimming were derived from the DNA. The table shows about 150,000 clones, with more than 70% occurring only once.

The chain is built from TRBV4-3 and TRBJ2-7, with unresolved D. This clonotype originated in a man aged 50-60 years who had recovered from COVID-19. The sequencing input was peripheral blood. The CDR3 spells CASSQEAQKYYEQYF. As DNA, the CDR3 is TGCGCCAGCAGCCAAGAGGCACAGAAGTACTACGAGCAGTACTTC.